This T cell receptor (beta chain) was retrieved from a study of cytomegalovirus exposure and HLA in healthy donors. The wider study: In terms of ancestry, the Caucasian-associated cluster contained roughly 81% of the approximately 430 genotyped donors. Study outcomes and limitations: Sequences of the TCR beta chain were said to predict the HLA-A and HLA-B alleles of most subjects accurately. The study listed under 200 cytomegalovirus-associated TCR beta chains.

CDR1 and CDR2 from the germline V gene are SNHLY and FYNNEI. The CDR3 consists of 14 residues. Deletions cut 5 bases from V and 6 bases from J, with 15 bases between. Each donor was healthy, and each was a bone marrow donor. Concerning this clone: Its antigen is as yet unknown.

The primer mix had 60 Vbeta and 13 Jbeta primers. The data were produced by immunoSEQ multiplex PCR, yet TCRdb's version contains in-frame clones alone and is incomplete. This sample's table has about 200,000 clones. V and J are TRBV2 and TRBJ2-3; a weak D match, TRBD2 (7 bases). This TCR came from a girl under 10 years old in good health and CMV-seropositive. Material for sequencing was PBMCs. CDR3 in DNA: TGTGCCAGCAGTCCCCAGGGCGGGGGCGATACGCAGTATTTT. Translating gives CASSPQGGGDTQYF.